The 27 T cell receptor beta chains reported below all come from one sample, sequenced in a study of T cells after posttransplantation cyclophosphamide. Profiled with immunoSEQ multiplex PCR; TCRdb holds only in-frame clones, not every one. The table shows 3,000 or so clones, with more than 65% occurring only once. The specimen sequenced was CD8+ T cells sorted from bone marrow. These receptors all come from a woman in her fifties or sixties in good health, CMV-negative, and a related stem cell transplant donor.

The rearrangement uses TRBV5-6 and TRBJ2-4; maybe TRBD1 (6 bases). V was pared by 2 bases and J by 10 bases, with 13 bases between. Germline CDR1 reads SGHDT; CDR2 reads YYEEEE. This CDR3 has 13 amino acids. CDR3 in DNA: TGTGCCAGCAGCTTAGAGGGGGATTTTATTCAGTACTTC. Encoded protein: CASSLEGDFIQYF.

This clone was found a few times. The chain has TRBV6-5 and TRBJ2-7; perhaps TRBD1 as D (5 bases). The germline gives CDR1 MNHEY, CDR2 SVGAGI. The CDR3 consists of 16 residues. V was clipped by 2 bases and J by 0 bases, with 14 bases between them. The DNA of the CDR3 is TGTGCCAGCAGTTACCCGGAGACAGTTTACTCCTACGAGCAGTACTTC. Its protein is CASSYPETVYSYEQYF.

This clone occurred a few times. V is TRBV7-8 and J is TRBJ2-7, with D hard to call. V lost 1 base to trimming and J lost 3 bases, with 13 bases between them. Germline V lookup: CDR1 SGHVS, CDR2 FQNEAQ. The CDR3 consists of 15 residues. DNA for the CDR3: TGTGCCAGCAGCTTAGTTGCGGCTCTGAACTACGAGCAGTACGTC. Its protein is CASSLVAALNYEQYV.

The chain combines TRBV19 with TRBJ2-2; D uncertain. V lost 5 bases, J lost 9 bases, and 16 bases lay in between. Germline values: CDR1 LNHDA, CDR2 SQIVND (reference sequence). CDR3 size: 14 residues. The CDR3 nucleotides read TGTGCCAGTAGTCCCTCCCTAGGTCCCAGGGAGCTGTTTTTT. Its protein is CASSPSLGPRELFF.

The chain links TRBV6-5 to TRBJ2-3, with 9 nucleotides matching TRBD2. Germline values: CDR1 MNHEY, CDR2 SVGAGI. This CDR3 contains 14 residues. Trimming took 4 bases from V and 6 from J; bases not matched to a gene: 5. The CDR3 loop is CASSLAGVGDTQYF. CDR3 nucleotides: TGTGCCAGCAGTTTAGCGGGAGTCGGTGATACGCAGTATTTT.

This chain connects TRBV6-5 to TRBJ1-1, with D unresolved. The CDR3 runs 15 residues. Trimming left V 0 bases short and J 4 bases short, with 12 bases between. Germline values: CDR1 MNHEY, CDR2 SVGAGI. The CDR3 nucleotides read TGTGCCAGCAGTTACTCGATCGGTGGTGGCACTGAAGCTTTCTTT. Translating it yields CASSYSIGGGTEAFF.

In its sample, this clone was seen a few times. The rearrangement links TRBV2 to TRBJ2-3; 9 positions match TRBD2. This CDR3 contains 18 residues. After removal of 3 bases from V and 1 base from J, the junction contained 11 bases not matched to a gene. From germline, CDR1 is SNHLY and CDR2 FYNNEI. This chain's CDR3 is CASSDRRKKRGGTDTQYF. The DNA for the CDR3 is TGTGCCAGCAGTGACCGACGGAAGAAGCGGGGGGGCACAGATACGCAGTATTTT.

The chain has TRBV6-5 and TRBJ2-1; possibly TRBD2 for D (5 bases). CDR3 length equals 12 residues. The V and J ends lost 8 bases and 0 bases respectively, with 5 bases between them. Germline V CDR1 and CDR2: MNHEY, SVGAGI. The CDR3 spells CASGSSYNEQFF. CDR3 bases: TGTGCCAGCGGGAGCTCCTACAATGAGCAGTTCTTC.

This chain links TRBV7-8 with TRBJ1-1, with 11 bases fitting TRBD1. Unmatched junction bases numbered 10, after V lost 1 base and J lost 9 bases. Germline assignment: CDR1 SGHVS and CDR2 FQNEAQ. CDR3 length equals 16 residues. The CDR3 nucleotides read TGTGCCAGCAGCTTAGAGGGACGGACAGGGGGCCGGCAAGCTTTCTTT. Translating it yields CASSLEGRTGGRQAFF.

V gene TRBV6-6 combines with J gene TRBJ1-6; TRBD1 might be the D (5 bases). Trimming stripped 5 bases from V and 7 bases from J, with 18 bases between. Germline V gene data show CDR1 as MNHNY and CDR2 as SVGAGI (reference sequence). CDR3 size: 16 residues. The CDR3 loop reads CASSTRDSAANSPLHF. Here the CDR3 DNA reads TGTGCCAGCAGTACACGGGACTCCGCTGCAAATTCACCCCTCCACTTT.

This clone appeared once. V is TRBV11-3 and J is TRBJ2-2, with D perhaps matching TRBD1 (5 bases). Germline V gene sequence: CDR1 SGHNT, CDR2 YENEEA. Trimming left V 3 bases short and J 7 bases short, with 9 bases between. The CDR3 sequence is 13 residues long. DNA of the CDR3: TGTGCCAGCAGCTTCGACAGTGGCGGGGAGCTGTTTTTT. As protein: CASSFDSGGELFF.

The rearrangement joins TRBV7-3 to TRBJ1-1; D ambiguous. The CDR3 has 13 residues. The V gene's germline CDR1 is SGHTA and CDR2 FQGTGA. V lost 5 bases, J lost 0 bases, and 7 bases lay in between. The CDR3 DNA is TGTGCCAGCAGCCCCTCGGTGAACACTGAAGCTTTCTTT. Its protein product is CASSPSVNTEAFF. The variable domain in full, with the rest retrieved from reference TRBV7-3 and TRBJ1-1, is GAGVSQTPSNKVTEKGKYVELRCDPISGHTALYWYRQSLGQGPEFLIYFQGTGAADDSGLPNDRFFAVRPEGSVSTLKIQRTERGDSAVYLCASSPSVNTEAFFGQGTRLTVV.

The V call is TRBV27, the J call TRBJ2-4; tentatively, D is TRBD1 (5 bases). The ends were cut back, 1 base at V and 7 bases at J, with 17 bases in the middle. Germline V lookup: CDR1 MNHEY, CDR2 SMNVEV (reference sequence). The CDR3 spans 16 residues. The CDR3 region is CASSLYPVGAMNIQYF. DNA of the CDR3: TGTGCCAGCAGTTTATACCCGGTTGGGGCTATGAACATTCAGTACTTC.

V and J are TRBV9 and TRBJ2-3, with D possibly TRBD2 on 6 matching bases. Trimming took off 3 bases at V and 4 bases at J, with 12 bases between the two ends. In germline, CDR1 is SGDLS, CDR2 YYNGEE. This CDR3 contains 14 residues. CDR3 loop: CASSGSGVADTQYF. DNA of the CDR3: TGTGCCAGCAGCGGATCGGGGGTGGCAGATACGCAGTATTTT. The full variable domain, rest sourced from reference TRBV9 and TRBJ2-3, is DSGVTQTPKHLITATGQRVTLRCSPRSGDLSVYWYQQSLDQGLQFLIQYYNGEERAKGNILERFSAQQFPDLHSELNLSSLELGDSALYFCASSGSGVADTQYFGPGTRLTVL.

The rearrangement links TRBV19 to TRBJ2-1, with a tentative D call TRBD2 (6 bases). CDR3 length: 15 residues. In germline, CDR1 is LNHDA, CDR2 SQIVND (reference sequence). V was pared by 1 base and J by 2 bases, with 9 bases between. The CDR3: CASSIGGVPYNEQFF. The CDR3 DNA reads as TGTGCCAGTAGTATAGGCGGGGTCCCCTACAATGAGCAGTTCTTC.

This sequence joins TRBV6-1 and TRBJ1-2, with 7 positions matching TRBD1. V lost 5 bases, J lost 3 bases, and 3 bases stayed unmatched. The CDR3 sequence is 13 residues long. The germline gives CDR1 MNHNS, CDR2 SASEGT. CDR3 nucleotides: TGTGCCAGCAGTACAGGGGAGCACTATGGCTACACCTTC. This sequence encodes CASSTGEHYGYTF.

This chain connects TRBV28 to TRBJ1-6; 7 nucleotides line up with TRBD1. After removal of 5 bases from V and 9 bases from J, the junction contained 7 bases not matched to a gene. The germline V gene encodes CDR1 MDHEN and CDR2 SYDVKM. The CDR3 length is 14 residues. CDR3 DNA sequence: TGTGCCAGCAGTCTCTGGGACAGTCCTTCACCCCTCCACTTT. Translation gives CASSLWDSPSPLHF.

The genes are TRBV4-3 and TRBJ2-1; D is ambiguous. The CDR3 contains 16 residues. Germline CDR1 reads LGHNA; CDR2 reads YSLEER. Trimming took off 0 bases at V and 0 bases at J, with 9 bases between the two ends. The CDR3 loop is CASSQELSSSYNEQFF. CDR3 DNA: TGCGCCAGCAGCCAAGAACTGTCGAGCTCCTACAATGAGCAGTTCTTC.

The chain recombines TRBV5-1 with TRBJ2-1; 12 positions match TRBD2. The CDR3 is 17 amino acids. V lost 0 bases, J lost 6 bases, and 7 bases stayed unmatched. Germline CDR1 reads SGHRS; CDR2 reads YFSETQ. The CDR3 nucleotides read TGCGCCAGCAGCTTGGGGGTTCCTAGCGGGAGGGCCAATGAGCAGTTCTTC. This codes for CASSLGVPSGRANEQFF.

Note on this clone: The junction departs from germline at one end; a sequencing error may be responsible. The CDR3 DNA reads as TGTGCCAGCAGTTCAACCCTTACGGGGGAGAAATCCTTC. This translates into CASSSTLTGEKSF. This sequence joins TRBV27 and TRBJ2-7; weak D call: TRBD2 (6 bases). Germline CDR1 reads MNHEY; CDR2 reads SMNVEV (reference sequence). CDR3 length equals 13 residues.

The gene calls are TRBV28 and TRBJ2-1, with D perhaps matching TRBD1 (6 bases). This CDR3 is 15 amino acids long. Germline lookup yields CDR1 MDHEN and CDR2 SYDVKM. V gave up 5 bases and J gave up 5 bases, with 16 bases separating them. Here the CDR3 DNA reads TGTGCCAGCAGTCCACTTCCAGACAGGCACAATGAGCAGTTCTTC. Protein sequence: CASSPLPDRHNEQFF.

J is TRBJ2-3 and V is TRBV28; TRBD2 matches at 11 bases. In germline, CDR1 is MDHEN, CDR2 SYDVKM. CDR3 size: 16 residues. V was clipped by 3 bases and J by 8 bases; unmatched bases: 10. In DNA, the CDR3 is TGTGCCAGCAGTTTTGGTAGCGGGGGGGCCGGGGGTACGCAGTATTTT. Translated, it gives CASSFGSGGAGGTQYF.

The J gene is TRBJ2-1, the V gene TRBV19, with TRBD1 as a possible D gene (6 bases). The ends were cut back, 2 bases at V and 2 bases at J, with 10 bases in the middle. Germline CDR1 and CDR2: LNHDA and SQIVND (reference sequence). This CDR3 spans 15 amino acids. The CDR3 reads CASSIYRVAYNEQFF. CDR3 coding DNA: TGTGCCAGTAGTATATACAGGGTTGCCTACAATGAGCAGTTCTTC.

The V call is TRBV4-1, the J call TRBJ2-7, with TRBD2 matching 10 bases. The V gene end was trimmed by 4 bases and the J gene end by 4 bases; junction bases not matched to a gene: 1. The CDR3 is made up of 13 amino acids. Germline values: CDR1 MGHRA, CDR2 YSYEKL. For the CDR3, the DNA is TGCGCCAGCAGCCGGACTAGCGGTTACGAGCAGTACGTC. Residues: CASSRTSGYEQYV.

The V and J genes are TRBV4-3 and TRBJ2-1; TRBD2 agrees at 7 bases. Germline V gives CDR1 LGHNA, CDR2 YSLEER. V lost 5 bases, J lost 4 bases, and 5 bases stayed unmatched. CDR3 length equals 14 residues. CDR3 sequence reads: CASSGERGYNEQFF. The CDR3 coding sequence is TGCGCCAGCAGCGGGGAGCGGGGTTACAATGAGCAGTTCTTC.

The rearrangement joins TRBV4-1 to TRBJ1-1; TRBD1 might be the D (5 bases). Germline V lookup: CDR1 MGHRA, CDR2 YSYEKL. The CDR3 sequence is 15 residues long. V was cut by 3 bases and J by 7 bases, with 18 bases left in between. CDR3 region: CASSQADTLGVEAFF. The DNA for the CDR3 is TGCGCCAGCAGCCAGGCCGATACTTTAGGGGTTGAAGCTTTCTTT.

This clone was observed a few times. This chain connects TRBV28 to TRBJ2-2; D might be TRBD2 (6 bases). This CDR3 spans 13 amino acids. Trimming took off 8 bases at V and 1 base at J, with 8 bases between the two ends. Germline V CDR1 and CDR2: MDHEN, SYDVKM. The chain's CDR3 is CASGTVNTGELFF. Written as DNA, the CDR3 is TGTGCCAGCGGGACTGTGAACACCGGGGAGCTGTTTTTT.